These 25 T cell receptor beta chains originate from one sample sequenced in a study of beta chain features in type 1 diabetes. The whole isolated RNA underwent reverse transcription, so sequencing captured expressed TCRB transcripts. Sequencing used immunoSEQ multiplex PCR; TCRdb keeps in-frame clones, though not all of them. Seen here are around 310,000 clones, roughly 11% observed once, and the top ten hold under 0.02%. The specimen sequenced was naive CD4+ T cells from blood. The origin of the receptors is a woman aged 25 to 39 in good health.

The genes are TRBV6-1 and TRBJ2-1; D ambiguous. Germline loops: CDR1 MNHNS, CDR2 SASEGT. The CDR3 contains 14 residues. Between the trimmed V and J ends, which lost 7 bases and 0 bases, there was a span of 10 bases. The CDR3 DNA is TGTGCCAGCAAGGCAGCGAGCTCCTACAATGAGCAGTTCTTC. Translation: CASKAASSYNEQFF.

DNA for the CDR3: TGTGCCAGCAGCTCGAGTACTCAGACCCAGTACTTC. Amino acids: CASSSSTQTQYF. The chain joins TRBV7-6 to TRBJ2-5; D is unclear. The CDR3 is 12 amino acids. With 4 bases removed from V and 6 bases from J, the gap between germline ends came to 9 bases. Germline V gene lookup returns CDR1 SGHVS and CDR2 FNYEAQ.

The V gene is TRBV27, the J gene TRBJ2-3, with TRBD1 matching over 10 bases. Trimming cost V 6 bases and J 10 bases; bases outside gene matches: 4. Looked up from germline, CDR1 is MNHEY and CDR2 is SMNVEV (reference sequence). The CDR3 has 12 amino acids. CDR3 region: CASRTGGWAQYF. CDR3 sequence (DNA): TGTGCCAGCAGGACAGGGGGCTGGGCGCAGTATTTT.

CDR3 in DNA: TGCGCCAGCAGCTTGAAGGGGCTGCGCCGAGAGACCCAGTACTTC. Its translation: CASSLKGLRRETQYF. This chain joins TRBV5-1 and TRBJ2-5, with D perhaps TRBD1 (5 bases). This CDR3 is 15 amino acids long. Between the trimmed V and J ends, which lost 1 base and 4 bases, there was a span of 14 bases. Germline V gene data show CDR1 as SGHRS and CDR2 as YFSETQ.

This clone was found a few times. V is TRBV7-9 and J is TRBJ2-3; D might be TRBD1 (5 bases). The CDR3 runs to 14 residues. Looked up from germline, CDR1 is SEHNR and CDR2 is FQNEAQ (reference sequence). V was cut by 10 bases and J by 2 bases, with 16 bases left in between. The CDR3 DNA is TGTGCCACCCTCCGCCCAGGGATCACAGATACGCAGTATTTT. Encoded protein: CATLRPGITDTQYF.

J is TRBJ2-5 and V is TRBV9, with 7 nucleotides matching TRBD1. The end of the DNA fits TRBJ2-7 better, so the J call may be wrong. CDR3 size: 14 residues. Germline V gives CDR1 SGDLS, CDR2 YYNGEE. CDR3 sequence (DNA): TGTGCCAGCAGCCCAGGGACAGATCTCGGCGAGCAGTACTTC. Translation gives CASSPGTDLGEQYF.

V and J are TRBV7-3 and TRBJ2-2; TRBD2 matches at 7 bases. The V gene's germline CDR1 is SGHTA and CDR2 FQGTGA. V trimming: 1 base; J trimming: 2 bases; junction bases outside the gene matches: 4. The CDR3 sequence is 16 residues long. The DNA for the CDR3 is TGTGCCAGCAGCTTAATGGCTAGCGGAAACACCGGGGAGCTGTTTTTT. It is translated as CASSLMASGNTGELFF. Using reference TRBV7-3 and TRBJ2-2 for the parts outside the CDR3, the full variable domain is GAGVSQTPSNKVTEKGKYVELRCDPISGHTALYWYRQSLGQGPEFLIYFQGTGAADDSGLPNDRFFAVRPEGSVSTLKIQRTERGDSAVYLCASSLMASGNTGELFFGEGSRLTVL.

The table lists this clone with a few counts. J is TRBJ2-1 and V is TRBV28; 10 positions match TRBD2. V dropped 10 bases and J dropped 1; count of bases not matched to a gene: 10. CDR3 length: 16 amino acids. In germline, CDR1 is MDHEN, CDR2 SYDVKM. The CDR3 nucleotides are TGTGCCACCGAATTCTCTAGCGGGAGTTCCTACAATGAGCAGTTCTTC. Translating it yields CATEFSSGSSYNEQFF.

The rearrangement joins TRBV21-1 to TRBJ2-2; the table gives TRBD2 as D, unverified against the DNA. TRBV21-1 is a documented pseudogene. This CDR3 is 17 amino acids long. The CDR3 is CASSKDPGIAGPGELFF. The CDR3, as DNA: TGTGCCAGCAGCAAAGACCCGGGGATTGCAGGTCCCGGGGAGCTGTTTTTT.

There are a few counts of this clone. V gene TRBV19 combines with J gene TRBJ2-1, with 11 nucleotides matching TRBD2. CDR3 length equals 15 residues. The ends lost 5 bases at V and 10 bases at J; junction bases unmatched: 10. Germline V gives CDR1 LNHDA, CDR2 SQIVND (reference sequence). The CDR3 DNA reads TGTGCCAGTAGTTCGGAACTAGCGGGAGTTGGGGAGCAGTTCTTC. It specifies CASSSELAGVGEQFF.

This clone has more than one count but fewer than ten. This chain uses TRBV7-8 with TRBJ2-1, with D perhaps matching TRBD2 (5 bases). The CDR3 contains 15 residues. V was shortened by 0 bases and J by 0 bases, with 6 bases between the two germline ends. Germline lookup yields CDR1 SGHVS and CDR2 FQNEAQ. This chain's CDR3 is CASSLAGSSYNEQFF. As DNA, the CDR3 is TGTGCCAGCAGCTTAGCGGGGAGCTCCTACAATGAGCAGTTCTTC.

The chain couples TRBV27 to TRBJ2-7; 8 nucleotides match TRBD2. Per the germline V gene, CDR1 is MNHEY and CDR2 is SMNVEV (reference sequence). This CDR3 region has 18 residues. V was clipped by 3 bases and J by 3 bases; unmatched bases: 16. CDR3 in DNA: TGTGCCAGCAGTTTTTCGGTTCGGGAGCGGGAGACGATCTACGAGCAGTACTTC. This encodes CASSFSVRERETIYEQYF.

As DNA, the CDR3 is TGTGCCAGCTCAAAGTCAATAGCAGAAATCACAGATACGCAGTATTTT. Its translation: CASSKSIAEITDTQYF. The V and J genes are TRBV18 and TRBJ2-3; D uncertain. Germline lookup yields CDR1 KGHSH and CDR2 LQKENI. The CDR3 is made up of 16 amino acids. With 5 bases removed from V and 2 bases from J, the gap between germline ends came to 17 bases.

This clone has a handful of counts. The chain is built from TRBV4-3 and TRBJ2-1, with D possibly matching TRBD1 (6 bases). Trimming left V 4 bases short and J 5 bases short, with 27 bases between. This CDR3 contains 19 residues. Germline V gives CDR1 LGHNA, CDR2 YSLEER. This chain's CDR3 is CASSRYDSTGTRVNNEQFF. CDR3 DNA sequence: TGCGCCAGCAGCCGGTACGATTCCACAGGGACCCGCGTGAACAATGAGCAGTTCTTC.

V and J are TRBV5-1 and TRBJ1-1, with D unresolved. The CDR3 runs 14 residues. V was cut by 0 bases and J by 0 bases, with 6 bases left in between. Looked up from germline, CDR1 is SGHRS and CDR2 is YFSETQ. The CDR3 protein is CASSLDSLNTEAFF. CDR3 DNA sequence: TGCGCCAGCAGCTTGGACAGTTTGAACACTGAAGCTTTCTTT.

The chain uses TRBV28 and TRBJ1-2; a possible D gene is TRBD1 (6 bases). The CDR3 runs to 11 residues. The germline V and J ends were trimmed by 5 bases and 10 bases, with 11 bases remaining between them. The V gene's germline CDR1 is MDHEN and CDR2 SYDVKM. The CDR3 loop is CASSHQGFYTF. CDR3 nucleotide sequence: TGTGCCAGCAGTCACCAGGGGTTCTACACCTTC.

V is TRBV27 and J is TRBJ1-2; TRBD1 aligns across 9 bases. CDR3 length: 15 residues. The V gene end was trimmed by 3 bases and the J gene end by 5 bases; junction bases not matched to a gene: 7. Per the germline V gene, CDR1 is MNHEY and CDR2 is SMNVEV (reference sequence). The CDR3 loop is CASSFGQGSRYGYTF. The CDR3 region has the DNA TGTGCCAGCAGTTTCGGACAGGGGAGTCGGTATGGCTACACCTTC.

This clone was detected a few times. The rearrangement uses TRBV4-3 and TRBJ2-1; D might be TRBD2 (6 bases). This CDR3 is 16 amino acids long. Germline loops: CDR1 LGHNA, CDR2 YSLEER. Trimming left V 0 bases short and J 5 bases short, with 14 bases between. For the CDR3, the DNA is TGCGCCAGCAGCCAAGATTACCTAGCGCTCAACAATGAGCAGTTCTTC. Residues: CASSQDYLALNNEQFF.

Worth noting for this clone: A clone one base away is much larger, so this may be a read error. This chain links TRBV5-4 with TRBJ1-1; 7 bases align to TRBD1. Germline values: CDR1 SGHNT, CDR2 YYREEE (reference sequence). The CDR3 extends over 14 amino acids. Losses at the gene ends were 2 bases for V and 2 bases for J; bases not matched to a gene: 3. CDR3 in DNA: TGTGCCAGCAGCTTAGGGGACAGCAACACTGAAGCTTTCTTT. Protein sequence: CASSLGDSNTEAFF.

The rearrangement uses TRBV18 and TRBJ1-1; unclear D gene. Germline assignment: CDR1 KGHSH and CDR2 LQKENI. The ends were cut back, 8 bases at V and 0 bases at J, with 10 bases in the middle. The length of the CDR3 is 13 residues. The CDR3 nucleotides read TGTGCCAGCCCCCGTCCGGTGAACACTGAAGCTTTCTTT. Its protein product is CASPRPVNTEAFF.

This clone has more than one count but fewer than ten. This rearrangement joins TRBV6-5 to TRBJ2-3; a possible D gene is TRBD1 (5 bases). Trimming took 6 bases from V and 0 from J, leaving 13 bases between them. This CDR3 comprises 15 residues. Germline values: CDR1 MNHEY, CDR2 SVGAGI. The CDR3 coding sequence is TGTGCCAGCAGGATCCAGGGTGCTAGCACAGATACGCAGTATTTT. It specifies CASRIQGASTDTQYF.

This clone was counted only a few times. The chain joins TRBV6-1 to TRBJ2-7, with TRBD2 matching 7 bases. Germline assignment: CDR1 MNHNS and CDR2 SASEGT. The CDR3 totals 14 residues. With 4 bases clipped from V and 2 bases from J, the junction kept 5 bases outside the gene matches. The CDR3 loop reads CASSVASGTYEQYF. The DNA of the CDR3 is TGTGCCAGCAGTGTGGCTAGCGGTACCTACGAGCAGTACTTC.

Worth noting for this clone: Other nucleotide sequences in the sample specify the same CDR3. This chain joins TRBV28 and TRBJ2-7, with no clear D. This CDR3 has 12 amino acids. CDR1 MDHEN and CDR2 SYDVKM come from the germline V gene. Trimming stripped 3 bases from V and 3 bases from J, with 6 bases between. The CDR3 DNA reads TGTGCCAGCAGTTTTAGTATCTACGAGCAGTACTTC. Translating it yields CASSFSIYEQYF. Full variable domain (missing parts from reference TRBV28 and TRBJ2-7): DVKVTQSSRYLVKRTGEKVFLECVQDMDHENMFWYRQDPGLGLRLIYFSYDVKMKEKGDIPEGYSVSREKKERFSLILESASTNQTSMYLCASSFSIYEQYFGPGTRLTVT.

This clone was found a few times. The chain uses TRBV7-8 and TRBJ1-2; D call uncertain. The CDR3 covers 14 residues. The V gene lost 4 bases and the J gene lost 0 bases, with 9 bases spanning the gap. CDR1 and CDR2 (germline): SGHVS, FQNEAQ. The CDR3 is CASSSPPTNYGYTF. The CDR3 DNA reads as TGTGCCAGCAGCTCGCCACCTACTAACTATGGCTACACCTTC.

V is TRBV30 and J is TRBJ2-3; TRBD2 matches 11 bases. Germline CDR1 is GTSNPN and CDR2 is SVGIG (reference sequence). This CDR3 comprises 15 residues. V shed 3 bases and J 1 base; nucleotides not matched to a gene: 3. The chain's CDR3 is CAWSLGLAGTDTQYF. DNA of the CDR3: TGTGCCTGGAGCTTGGGACTAGCGGGCACAGATACGCAGTATTTT.